This TCR beta chain was captured by sequencing in a study of shared clonotypes between healthy human individuals (TCRdb year 2020). About the study as a whole: A few men and two women, aged 18 to 49 years, made up the cohort. For each donor, three plates each were used for CD4 naive and CD4 memory, two plates were used for CD8 naive, and one plate was used for CD8 memory. Blood TCR repertoires of several healthy adults were deeply sequenced to estimate repertoire size and the extent of clonotype sharing between individuals. Different laboratories and diverse techniques were used to prepare libraries and sequence TCR repertoires, to increase sequencing depth and limit assay-specific biases. Leukapheresis yielded between about 0.9 and 10 billion PBMCs per donor.

TCR CDR3 regions were amplified from genomic DNA by multiplex PCR using the deep immunoSEQ assay. Extracted genomic DNA from each cell subset was spread evenly across all wells of several immunoSEQ 96-well plates, with each plate serving as a replicate. For sorted subsets, 150 to 200 ng genomic DNA, equal to about 30,000 T cell genomes, was loaded into each replicate PCR. The purified libraries were quantified using a Qubit 3.0 fluorometer, sized with a Bioanalyzer 2100, and then quantified again using the KAPA Library Quantification kit. Each immunoSEQ 96-well plate was sequenced on its own single-read 150-cycle Illumina NextSeq 550 flow cell. On the authors' methods: Because the immunoSEQ output held only junctional sequences and lacked quality scores, the filtering could not match the filtering applied to full-length reads. Sequences were annotated with PyIR, a Python wrapper for IgBLAST v1.9, using IMGT germline references to assign V/J genes and CDR3. Any read was removed if the V/J assignment was weak (E-value above 1e-6), the CDR3 was missing, or the read contained stop codons, out-of-frame junctions, or ambiguous translated residues. V3J clonotypes were defined by identical inferred V gene, J gene, and CDR3 amino acid sequence. Percentage overlap between repertoires was computed as shared unique clonotypes divided by the size of the smaller repertoire. Three approaches were used to assess repertoire richness: RTK rarefaction, the Chao1 estimator, and Recon v2.1 estimates of unobserved clonotypes. OLGA was used to compute generation probabilities for all TCRbeta clonotypes that the gDNA method yielded from four donors. The immuneACCESS repertoire file appears here via TCRdb, limited to in-frame rearrangements. These files lack a portion of the clones; in checked studies, under half of the deficit traces to unresolved V genes, and the cause of the others is not known. That table furnishes V, J and clone size, whereas the DNA furnished D and trimming. A total of about 2.4 million clones appear in this sample, 90% to 95% of them only once. Together, the top ten hold roughly 0.14% of the sample.

Overall study outcomes, separate from this receptor: Larger estimated clonotype richness was generally found for naive subsets than for memory subsets. Pairwise subsampling led to the expectation that sequencing depth would affect the degree of clonotype sharing among donors. Only blood was sampled, and tissue TCR repertoires likely differ from those in blood. Higher generation probabilities were observed for clonotypes shared by all four sorted-subset donors than for non-shared clonotypes. Even with the large sequencing depth, rarefaction of the sorted-subset datasets indicated that sequencing was incomplete. Because the study included only a small number of donors, the genetic and exposure-history diversity represented was limited. Sharing across several donors was observed for about 5% of naive CD4, over 3% of naive CD8, about 2.3% of memory CD4, and around 0.42% of memory CD8 clonotypes.

Concerning this clone itself: The target of this receptor is not known. No per-base quality is available; no much larger clone lies one base away.

Healthy HIV-negative adults with no recently reported acute infections or vaccinations were included as donors. Every donor was a Caucasian adult living in Nashville, Tennessee, USA. CD4+ T cells were enriched through magnetic negative selection, after which naive cells were positively selected on CD45RA and the remaining negative fraction served as the memory subset. Blood was obtained by leukapheresis, after which PBMCs were separated by Ficoll-Histopaque density gradient centrifugation and cryopreserved in liquid nitrogen vapor phase. Purity and quantity of every magnetically sorted T cell population were checked by analytical flow cytometry. From each sorted fraction, genomic DNA was isolated and quantified by UV absorbance on a Nanodrop 2000c. The sample consisted of naive CD4+ T cells sorted from blood. The sample's cell subset or site label, in plain terms: CD45RA+ positively selected. The sequence was collected from a man aged 18 to 29 in good health.

In nucleotides, the sequence is TGTGCCAGCAGCTTAGGCGCTGTGACGACGGGTGAAAAACTGTTTTTT. The encoded protein is CASSLGAVTTGEKLFF. This chain is built from TRBV7-8 and TRBJ1-4; the D gene lacks a confident call. The germline V gene sets CDR1 to SGHVS and CDR2 to FQNEAQ. Trimming removed 1 base from V and 7 bases from J, leaving 16 bases between the germline ends. The CDR3 measures 16 amino acids from cysteine to phenylalanine. The DNA shown is the 48-base CDR3, in frame from base 1.